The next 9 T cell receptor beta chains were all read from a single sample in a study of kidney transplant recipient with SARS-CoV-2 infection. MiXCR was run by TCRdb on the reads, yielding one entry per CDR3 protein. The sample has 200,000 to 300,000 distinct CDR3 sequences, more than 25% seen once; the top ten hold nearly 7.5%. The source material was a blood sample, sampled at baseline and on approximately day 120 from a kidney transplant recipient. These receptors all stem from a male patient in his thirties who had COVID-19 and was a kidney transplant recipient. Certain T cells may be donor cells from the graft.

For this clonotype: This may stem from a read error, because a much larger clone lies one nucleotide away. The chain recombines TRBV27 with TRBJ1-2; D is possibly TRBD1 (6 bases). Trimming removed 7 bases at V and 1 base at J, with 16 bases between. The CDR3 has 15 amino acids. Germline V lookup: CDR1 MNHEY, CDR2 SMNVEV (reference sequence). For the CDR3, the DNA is TGTGCCAGCAATTCCTGGACAGAGAGTAACTATGGCTACACCTTC. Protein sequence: CASNSWTESNYGYTF.

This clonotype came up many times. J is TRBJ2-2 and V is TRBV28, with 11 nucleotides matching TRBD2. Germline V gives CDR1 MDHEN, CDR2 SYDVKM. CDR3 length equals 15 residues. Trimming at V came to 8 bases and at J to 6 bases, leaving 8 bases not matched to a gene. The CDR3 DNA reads TGTGCCAGCGTAGCGGGAGGGCCTAAATCCGGGGAGCTGTTTTTT. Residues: CASVAGGPKSGELFF.

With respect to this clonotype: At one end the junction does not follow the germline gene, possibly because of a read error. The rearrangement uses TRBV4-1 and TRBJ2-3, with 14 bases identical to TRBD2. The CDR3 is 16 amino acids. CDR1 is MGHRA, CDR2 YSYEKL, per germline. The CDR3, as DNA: TGCACCAGCAGCCGACTAGCGGGAGGGAGCACAGATACGCAGTATTTT. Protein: CTSSRLAGGSTDTQYF.

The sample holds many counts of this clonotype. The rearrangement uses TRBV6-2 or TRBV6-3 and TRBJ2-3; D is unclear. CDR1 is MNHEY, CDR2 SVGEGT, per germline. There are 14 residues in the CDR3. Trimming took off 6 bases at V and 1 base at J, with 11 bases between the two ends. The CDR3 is CASSPDRRTDTQYF. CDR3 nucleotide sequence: TGTGCCAGCAGCCCGGACCGACGCACAGATACGCAGTATTTT.

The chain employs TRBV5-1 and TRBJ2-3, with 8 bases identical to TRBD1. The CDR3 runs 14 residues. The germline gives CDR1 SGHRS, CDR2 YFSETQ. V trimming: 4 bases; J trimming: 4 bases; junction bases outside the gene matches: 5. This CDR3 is CASSTRTGSDTQYF. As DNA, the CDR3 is TGCGCCAGCAGCACCCGGACAGGGTCAGATACGCAGTATTTT.

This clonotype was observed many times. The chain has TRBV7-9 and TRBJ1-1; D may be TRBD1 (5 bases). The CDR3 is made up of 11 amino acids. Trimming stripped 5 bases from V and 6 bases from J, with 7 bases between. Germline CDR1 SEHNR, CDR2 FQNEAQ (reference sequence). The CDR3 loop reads CASSPGSEAFF. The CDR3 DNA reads TGTGCCAGCAGCCCAGGGTCTGAAGCTTTCTTT.

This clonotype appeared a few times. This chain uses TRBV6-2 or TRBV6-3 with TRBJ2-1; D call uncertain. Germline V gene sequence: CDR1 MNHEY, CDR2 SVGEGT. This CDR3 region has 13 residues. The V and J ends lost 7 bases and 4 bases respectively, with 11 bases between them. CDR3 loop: CASTPQVYNEQFF. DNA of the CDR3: TGTGCCAGCACCCCCCAGGTTTACAATGAGCAGTTCTTC.

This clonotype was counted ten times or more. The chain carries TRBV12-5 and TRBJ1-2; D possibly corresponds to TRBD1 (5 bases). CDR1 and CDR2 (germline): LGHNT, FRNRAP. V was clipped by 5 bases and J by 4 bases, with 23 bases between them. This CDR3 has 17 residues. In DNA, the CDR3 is TGTGCTAGTGGTGCGCGGGGTTTGCAGGGAAAGACCTATGGCTACACCTTC. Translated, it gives CASGARGLQGKTYGYTF.

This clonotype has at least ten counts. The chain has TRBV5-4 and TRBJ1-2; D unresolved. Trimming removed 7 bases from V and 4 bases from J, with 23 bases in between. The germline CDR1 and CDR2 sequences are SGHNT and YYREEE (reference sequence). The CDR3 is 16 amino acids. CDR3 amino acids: CASQWTVPGKTYGYTF. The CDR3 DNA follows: TGTGCCAGCCAATGGACCGTACCAGGAAAGACCTATGGCTACACCTTC.